These 17 T cell receptor beta chains were sequenced from one sample in a study of T cell responses to AZD1222 COVID-19 vaccine (dated by TCRdb to the early 2020s). The library was built by means of the immunoSEQ multiplex PCR assay. In TCRdb, the immuneACCESS table is reduced to in-frame sequences with V and J assigned. These tables do not hold every clone; where another copy was compared, an unresolved V gene accounts for under half, and the others remain unexplained. Across this sample there are 140,000 to 150,000 clones, with over 85% seen only once. Roughly 1.8% of the sample is held by the ten biggest clonotypes. Explained via the paper, the time point label denotes: about 28 days (+/-7) after the second vaccine dose. Sequenced here: peripheral blood, sampled 28 days after the second AZD1222 dose. These receptors were obtained from an adult who received the AZD1222 COVID-19 vaccine.

This chain connects TRBV6-1 to TRBJ1-1; D uncertain. The CDR3 sequence is 13 residues long. V was trimmed by 6 bases and J by 6 bases, leaving 14 bases between them. Germline V lookup: CDR1 MNHNS, CDR2 SASEGT. CDR3 in amino acids: CASSRETPPEAFF. CDR3 sequence (DNA): TGTGCCAGCAGCCGGGAGACCCCCCCTGAAGCTTTCTTT.

The chain is built from TRBV7-2 and TRBJ1-2; D is perhaps TRBD1 (5 bases). This CDR3 is 15 amino acids long. Deletions cut 2 bases from V and 6 bases from J, with 16 bases between. CDR1 is SGHTA, CDR2 FQGNSA, per germline. The CDR3 coding sequence is TGTGCCAGCAGCTTACGAGGGGAGCCCTTGGATGGCTACACCTTC. It specifies CASSLRGEPLDGYTF.

V gene TRBV11-2 combines with J gene TRBJ2-1, with 9 bases that match TRBD2. V lost 0 bases, J lost 6 bases, and 9 bases stayed unmatched. The CDR3 has 17 amino acids. Germline lookup yields CDR1 SGHAT and CDR2 FQNNGV. CDR3 nucleotides: TGTGCCAGCAGCTTAGATGTGCTAGCGGGATTTTTCAATGAGCAGTTCTTC. Encoded protein: CASSLDVLAGFFNEQFF.

The gene calls are TRBV7-6 and TRBJ2-7; D could derive from TRBD1 or TRBD2 (6 bases each). CDR1 is SGHVS and CDR2 is FNYEAQ in the germline V gene. This CDR3 is built from 15 residues. Trimming cost V 4 bases and J 3 bases, with 16 bases left between them. CDR3 amino acids: CASSSEGGLIYEQYF. CDR3 coding DNA: TGTGCCAGCAGCTCCGAAGGGGGACTCATCTACGAGCAGTACTTC.

This chain joins TRBV21-1 and TRBJ2-7; TRBD2 was called by the table and not checked on the DNA. TRBV21-1 is tagged as a pseudogene. This CDR3 contains 14 residues. CDR3 sequence (DNA): TGTGCCAGCAGCAAATGGGGAGCAGTCCCCGAGCAGTACTTC. Protein product: CASSKWGAVPEQYF.

The rearrangement links TRBV28 to TRBJ2-5, with a tentative D call TRBD2 (7 bases). Per germline, CDR1 MDHEN and CDR2 SYDVKM. V lost 3 bases and J lost 2, with 22 bases in between. This CDR3 region has 18 residues. The DNA of the CDR3 is TGTGCCAGCAGTTTGGCCCTGGGCGGGGGAAGGGGGCAAGAGACCCAGTACTTC. Amino acids: CASSLALGGGRGQETQYF.

This chain uses TRBV28 with TRBJ1-5; no clear D. V shed 7 bases and J shed 9 bases, with 25 bases lying between them. Germline V gene lookup returns CDR1 MDHEN and CDR2 SYDVKM. The CDR3 runs 16 residues. The CDR3 nucleotides are TGTGCCAGCACCCCTCGGAAAGGGTACCCTCTTGGGCCCCAGCATTTT. It specifies CASTPRKGYPLGPQHF.

The gene calls are TRBV5-1 and TRBJ1-4; 9 nucleotides align to TRBD1. With 2 bases clipped from V and 7 bases from J, the junction kept 6 bases outside the gene matches. There are 15 residues in the CDR3. The V gene's germline CDR1 is SGHRS and CDR2 YFSETQ. The CDR3 coding sequence is TGCGCCAGCAGCTTAGGGACAGGGAATCCTGAAAAACTGTTTTTT. Encoded protein: CASSLGTGNPEKLFF.

J is TRBJ1-2 and V is TRBV28, with TRBD1 matching 7 bases. V trimming: 5 bases; J trimming: 6 bases; junction bases outside the gene matches: 6. Germline CDR1 reads MDHEN; CDR2 reads SYDVKM. This CDR3 region has 13 residues. Here the CDR3 DNA reads TGTGCCAGCAGTACAACAGGGGCGGATGGCTACACCTTC. Translated: CASSTTGADGYTF.

The J gene is TRBJ2-3, the V gene TRBV28; possibly TRBD2 for D (5 bases). The V and J ends lost 6 bases and 7 bases respectively, with 17 bases between them. The CDR3 extends over 14 amino acids. Germline V gives CDR1 MDHEN, CDR2 SYDVKM. The chain's CDR3 is CASSPGAGGNTQYF. The CDR3 nucleotides are TGTGCCAGCAGCCCGGGCGCGGGTGGCAATACGCAGTATTTT.

The chain carries TRBV28 and TRBJ1-4; TRBD1 aligns across 7 bases. Germline CDR1 MDHEN, CDR2 SYDVKM. V lost 1 base to trimming and J lost 3 bases; unmatched junction nucleotides: 2. This CDR3 has 15 amino acids. The CDR3 spells CASSLSGTANEKLFF. The DNA of the CDR3 is TGTGCCAGCAGTTTATCGGGGACAGCTAATGAAAAACTGTTTTTT.

The CDR3 region has the DNA TGTGCCAGCAGAGCGGGACACCCCAACACTGAAGCTTTCTTT. It encodes CASRAGHPNTEAFF. J is TRBJ1-1 and V is TRBV7-8; D is perhaps TRBD1 (6 bases). The V end was cut by 6 bases, the J end by 2 bases, with 13 bases between. CDR3 length: 14 residues. Germline values: CDR1 SGHVS, CDR2 FQNEAQ.

This chain connects TRBV27 to TRBJ2-7; D not resolved. V was shortened by 3 bases and J by 1 base, with 7 bases between the two germline ends. The germline CDR1 and CDR2 sequences are MNHEY and SMNVEV (reference sequence). The CDR3 extends over 13 amino acids. The CDR3 DNA reads as TGTGCCAGCAGTTTCGGCAGGTCCTACGAGCAGTACTTC. Amino acid sequence: CASSFGRSYEQYF.

The chain carries TRBV5-6 and TRBJ2-2; 10 bases line up with TRBD2. Germline V gene data show CDR1 as SGHDT and CDR2 as YYEEEE. This CDR3 comprises 17 residues. With 0 bases clipped from V and 3 bases from J, the junction kept 5 bases outside the gene matches. This CDR3 is CASSLARLAGDTGELFF. The DNA of the CDR3 is TGTGCCAGCAGCTTGGCCCGGCTAGCGGGAGACACCGGGGAGCTGTTTTTT.

This sequence joins TRBV7-9 and TRBJ2-5; 8 nucleotides align to TRBD1. The CDR3 spans 13 residues. V lost 5 bases, J lost 7 bases, and 6 bases stayed unmatched. Germline-derived CDR1 and CDR2 are SEHNR and FQNEAQ (reference sequence). DNA of the CDR3: TGTGCCAGCAGCCCAGGGGGCGCCTCGACCCAGTACTTC. Translated, it gives CASSPGGASTQYF.

The V gene is TRBV15, the J gene TRBJ1-4; 8 nucleotides align to TRBD1. CDR1 is LNHNV and CDR2 is YYDKDF in the germline V gene (reference sequence). The ends lost 1 base at V and 8 bases at J; junction bases unmatched: 9. The CDR3 runs to 16 residues. The CDR3 reads CATSRGPQGAGEKLFF. CDR3 nucleotide sequence: TGTGCCACCAGCAGAGGTCCCCAGGGGGCGGGAGAAAAACTGTTTTTT.

The chain recombines TRBV27 with TRBJ2-7; D gene uncertain. The CDR3 extends over 12 amino acids. V was cut by 4 bases and J by 0 bases, with 4 bases left in between. Germline CDR1 is MNHEY and CDR2 is SMNVEV (reference sequence). DNA for the CDR3: TGTGCCAGCAGTTCCGACTCCTACGAGCAGTACTTC. Translation: CASSSDSYEQYF.